Below, 3 T cell receptor beta chains from the same sample are listed, as sequenced in a study of shared clonotypes between healthy human individuals. Assay: immunoSEQ multiplex PCR; the TCRdb copy retains only in-frame clones and omits some. The table has a few million clones, more than 80% seen once. The specimen sequenced was naive CD4+ T cells sorted from blood. Subset noted: CD45RA+ positively selected. The origin of the receptors is a young man in good health.

V and J are TRBV6-5 and TRBJ2-3; D perhaps matches TRBD1 (6 bases). The CDR3 extends over 14 amino acids. V was pared by 6 bases and J by 2 bases, with 12 bases between. Germline V lookup: CDR1 MNHEY, CDR2 SVGAGI. The CDR3 sequence: CASSPDRVTDTQYF. Here the CDR3 DNA reads TGTGCCAGCAGCCCGGACAGAGTCACAGATACGCAGTATTTT.

The table lists this clone with a count of one. The chain links TRBV7-3 to TRBJ2-2; D is ambiguous. This CDR3 is 13 amino acids long. Trimming took 2 bases from V and 6 from J, leaving 7 bases between them. CDR1 and CDR2 (germline): SGHTA, FQGTGA. DNA for the CDR3: TGTGCCAGCAGCTTACGAGCACCCGGGGAGCTGTTTTTT. Translating it yields CASSLRAPGELFF.

The chain links TRBV5-1 to TRBJ2-7; 7 bases fit TRBD1. Germline-derived CDR1 and CDR2 are SGHRS and YFSETQ. The trim removed 4 bases at V and 5 bases at J, leaving 12 bases unmatched. This CDR3 has 15 residues. This CDR3 is CASSPDRAGSHEQYF. For the CDR3, the DNA is TGCGCCAGCAGCCCCGACAGGGCTGGTTCCCACGAGCAGTACTTC.